A selection of T cell receptor beta chains follows, all from one sample in a study of tumor-infiltrating lymphocytes in primary liver carcinoma. TCRdb independently ran MiXCR on the multiplex PCR reads; one entry per CDR3 protein. Of approximately 100,000 distinct CDR3 sequences in the sample, around 66% were seen once. The source material was liver tumor tissue from sampling region 2. These receptors all stem from a woman aged 55-75 years with primary liver carcinoma and hepatitis B virus infection. CDR3s include the opening cysteine and the closing phenylalanine or tryptophan. D genes are given only for firm matches. Size tells how often a clone was seen (once, few, many) or the class of an expanded clone, and some rows leave it out.

j_call,v_call,clone_size,d_call,cdr3_length,cdr3_nt,cdr3_aa
TRBJ2-3,TRBV10-3,many,TRBD2,15,TGTGCCATCAGGGGGGGACTAGCCCCCGCAGATACGCAGTATTTT,CAIRGGLAPADTQYF
TRBJ2-1,TRBV29-1,NA,NA,13,TGCAGCGTTGCTAGCGAGGCCACTAATGAGCTGTTCTTC,CSVASEATNELFF
TRBJ2-1,TRBV11-3,NA,NA,13,TGCGCCAGCAGCTTAGGAGACAGTAATGAGCAGCTCTTC,CASSLGDSNEQLF
TRBJ2-7,TRBV16,few,NA,16,TGTGCCAGCAGCCAAGTCAGGGGCGGCCTACCTTACGAGCAGTACTTC,CASSQVRGGLPYEQYF
TRBJ2-3,TRBV5-6,NA,NA,18,TGTTCCAGCAGCTTTACAAGTGGGAGTGGCTATATCACAGATACGCAGTATTTT,CSSSFTSGSGYITDTQYF
TRBJ2-3,TRBV12-3/TRBV12-4,many,NA,15,TGTGCCAGCAGCGTCGCGGACCCCCCCGGGGATACGCAGTATTTT,CASSVADPPGDTQYF
TRBJ2-1,TRBV18,few,NA,15,TGTGCCAGCTCACCGGGCCTAGCCCCCTACAATGAGCAGTTCTTC,CASSPGLAPYNEQFF
TRBJ2-1,TRBV12-3/TRBV12-4,NA,NA,13,TGTGCCAGCAGTTTGGCTGGGGTCGGTGGGCTGTTCTTC,CASSLAGVGGLFF
TRBJ2-1,TRBV20-1,NA,NA,13,TGCGGTTTAGATATCGGGCGGGACAATGAGCAGTTCTTC,CGLDIGRDNEQFF
TRBJ2-1,TRBV4-1,few,TRBD2,16,TGCGTCAGCAGCCAGGGCCTAGCGGGGTTCTACAATGAGCAGTTCTTC,CVSSQGLAGFYNEQFF
TRBJ1-2,TRBV6-6,NA,NA,15,TGTGCCAGCAGCCACGGACCCCGAGAGGGCTATGGGTACACCTTC,CASSHGPREGYGYTF
TRBJ2-1,TRBV11-2,NA,TRBD2,17,TGTGCGAGCAGAAGGAGACTAGCAGGAGGGCCGGGGGATGAGCAGTTCTTC,CASRRRLAGGPGDEQFF
TRBJ1-5,TRBV11-2,NA,NA,14,TGTGCCAGCAGCCACATCGGTCGCAATCAGCTCCAGCATTTT,CASSHIGRNQLQHF
TRBJ1-6,TRBV6-1,many,NA,12,TGTGCCAGCGGCCCGGGGAATTCACCCCTCCACTTT,CASGPGNSPLHF
TRBJ2-2,TRBV7-9,many,TRBD2,15,TGTGCCAGCAGAAGGCTAGCGGGAGGGACCGGGGAGCTGTTTTTT,CASRRLAGGTGELFF
TRBJ2-1,TRBV6-1,many,NA,15,TGTACCAGCAGTGAAGGACAGTTTGAGTACAATGAGCAGTTCTTC,CTSSEGQFEYNEQFF
TRBJ1-2,TRBV4-1,many,NA,15,TGCGCCAGCAGCCAAGCTATGTCGGGGAGCTATGGCTACACCTTC,CASSQAMSGSYGYTF
TRBJ2-3,TRBV5-1,NA,TRBD2,15,TGCGCCACCAGTAGACTAGCCGATAGCACAGATACGCAGTATTTT,CATSRLADSTDTQYF
TRBJ2-3,TRBV7-9,NA,TRBD2,12,TGTACCAGCAGCGGACTAGCGGATACGCAGTATTTT,CTSSGLADTQYF
TRBJ2-2,TRBV5-1,few,NA,15,TGCGCCAGCAGCTGGACCATCAGGGGCACCGGGGAGCTGTTTTTT,CASSWTIRGTGELFF
TRBJ1-2,TRBV7-9,many,NA,13,TGTGCCAGCAGCTTAGGCCGACACTATGGCTACACCTTC,CASSLGRHYGYTF
TRBJ2-1,TRBV12-3/TRBV12-4,NA,TRBD2,16,TGTGCCAGCAGATTTTTGGCTAGCGGGAGAGACAATGAGCAGTTCTTC,CASRFLASGRDNEQFF
TRBJ2-3,TRBV11-2,NA,TRBD2,16,TGTGCCAGCAGCATGGGACTAGCGGGTGTGGCTGATACGCATTATTTT,CASSMGLAGVADTHYF